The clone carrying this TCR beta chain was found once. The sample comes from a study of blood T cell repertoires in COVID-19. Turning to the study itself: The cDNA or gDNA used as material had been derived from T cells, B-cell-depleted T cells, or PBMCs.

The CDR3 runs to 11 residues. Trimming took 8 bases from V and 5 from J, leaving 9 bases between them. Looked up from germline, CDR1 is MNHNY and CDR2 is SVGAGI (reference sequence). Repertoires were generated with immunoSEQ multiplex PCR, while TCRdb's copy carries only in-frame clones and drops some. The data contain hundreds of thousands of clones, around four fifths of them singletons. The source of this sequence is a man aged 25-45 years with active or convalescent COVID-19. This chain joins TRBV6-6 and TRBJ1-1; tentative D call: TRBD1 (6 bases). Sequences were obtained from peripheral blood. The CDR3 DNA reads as TGTGCCAGCGGACAGCGGACTGAAGCTTTCTTT. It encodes CASGQRTEAFF.